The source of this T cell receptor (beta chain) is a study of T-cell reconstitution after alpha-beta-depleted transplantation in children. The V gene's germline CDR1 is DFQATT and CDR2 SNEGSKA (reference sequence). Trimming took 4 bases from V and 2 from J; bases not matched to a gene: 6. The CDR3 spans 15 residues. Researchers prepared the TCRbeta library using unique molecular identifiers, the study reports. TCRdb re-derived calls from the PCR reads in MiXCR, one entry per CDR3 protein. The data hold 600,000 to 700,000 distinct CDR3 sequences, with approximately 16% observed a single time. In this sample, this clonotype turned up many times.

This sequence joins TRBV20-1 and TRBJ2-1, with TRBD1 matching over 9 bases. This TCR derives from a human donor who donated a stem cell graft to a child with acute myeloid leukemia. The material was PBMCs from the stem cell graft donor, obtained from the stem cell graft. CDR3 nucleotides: TGCAGTGCTACAATTTGGACAGGGGCCTACAATGAGCAGTTCTTC. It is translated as CSATIWTGAYNEQFF.